Described below is a single TCR beta chain sequence and its context. The data were taken from a study of T cell responses to AZD1222 COVID-19 vaccine. The CDR3 has 11 residues. Germline CDR1 is KGHSH and CDR2 is LQKENI. V was clipped by 6 bases and J by 7 bases, with 9 bases between them. The assay was immunoSEQ multiplex PCR, and TCRdb's table has in-frame clones only and misses some. This sample carries about 160,000 clones, roughly nine tenths of them seen once, and the ten largest clones take roughly 4.4%. The sequencing used peripheral blood, collected on day 0 of MenACWY control vaccination. The chain couples TRBV18 to TRBJ1-1; D ambiguous. The TCR sequence derives from an adult in good health. This chain's CDR3 is CASSASGEAFF. In nucleotides, the CDR3 is TGTGCCAGCTCGGCAAGCGGTGAAGCTTTCTTT.